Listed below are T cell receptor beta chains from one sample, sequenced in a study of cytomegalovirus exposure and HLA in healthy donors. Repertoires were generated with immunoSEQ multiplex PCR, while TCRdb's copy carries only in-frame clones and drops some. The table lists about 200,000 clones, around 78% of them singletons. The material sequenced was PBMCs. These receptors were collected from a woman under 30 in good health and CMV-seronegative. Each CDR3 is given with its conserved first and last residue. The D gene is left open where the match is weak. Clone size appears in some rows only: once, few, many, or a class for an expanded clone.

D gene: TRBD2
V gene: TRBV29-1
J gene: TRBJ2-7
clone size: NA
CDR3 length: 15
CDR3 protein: CSVGTSGRVKYEQYF
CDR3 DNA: TGCAGCGTTGGAACTAGCGGGAGGGTTAAATACGAGCAGTACTTC

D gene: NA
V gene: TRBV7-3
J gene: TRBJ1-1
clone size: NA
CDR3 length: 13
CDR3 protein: CASSLSASTEAFF
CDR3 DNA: TGTGCCAGCAGCTTGTCGGCTAGCACTGAAGCTTTCTTT

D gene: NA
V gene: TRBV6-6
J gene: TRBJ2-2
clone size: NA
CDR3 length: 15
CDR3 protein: CASSYSPPNTGELFF
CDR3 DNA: TGTGCCAGCAGTTACTCCCCCCCGAACACCGGGGAGCTGTTTTTT

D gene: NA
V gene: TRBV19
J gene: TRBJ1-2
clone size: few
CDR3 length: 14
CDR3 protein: CASTSRPANYGYTF
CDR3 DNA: TGTGCCAGTACTAGCAGGCCTGCTAACTATGGCTACACCTTC

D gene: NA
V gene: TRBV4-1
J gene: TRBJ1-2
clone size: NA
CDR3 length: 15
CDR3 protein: CASSRHRVGNYGYTF
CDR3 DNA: TGCGCCAGCAGCCGTCACAGGGTTGGGAACTATGGCTACACCTTC

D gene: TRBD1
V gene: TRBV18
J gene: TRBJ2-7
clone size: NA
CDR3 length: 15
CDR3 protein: CASSPGQGATYEQYF
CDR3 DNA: TGTGCCAGCTCACCAGGACAGGGGGCAACCTACGAGCAGTACTTC

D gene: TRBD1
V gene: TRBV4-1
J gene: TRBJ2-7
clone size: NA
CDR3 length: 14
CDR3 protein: CASSLRDRGREQYF
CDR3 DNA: TGCGCCAGCAGCTTACGGGACAGGGGTCGCGAGCAGTACTTC

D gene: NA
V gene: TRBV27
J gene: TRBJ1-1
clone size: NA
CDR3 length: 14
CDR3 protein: CASSLRTRNTEAFF
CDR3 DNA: TGTGCCAGCAGTTTACGGACAAGGAACACTGAAGCTTTCTTT

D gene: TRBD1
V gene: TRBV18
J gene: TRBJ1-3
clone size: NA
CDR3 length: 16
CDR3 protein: CASSPDRASGGNTIYF
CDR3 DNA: TGTGCCAGCTCACCAGACAGGGCTTCGGGTGGAAACACCATATATTTT

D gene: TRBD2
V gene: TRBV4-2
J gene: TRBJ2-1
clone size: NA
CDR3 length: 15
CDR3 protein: CASSQGLAGGTEQFF
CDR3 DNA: TGTGCCAGCAGCCAAGGACTAGCGGGGGGCACTGAGCAGTTCTTC

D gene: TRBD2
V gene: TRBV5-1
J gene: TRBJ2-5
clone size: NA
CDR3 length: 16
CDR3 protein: CASSRGLAGESETQYF
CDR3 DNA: TGCGCCAGCAGCAGGGGACTAGCGGGAGAGTCAGAGACCCAGTACTTC

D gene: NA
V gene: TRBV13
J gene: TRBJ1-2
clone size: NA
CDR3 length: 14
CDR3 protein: CASSLVGGGFGYTF
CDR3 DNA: TGTGCCAGCAGCTTGGTGGGCGGGGGCTTTGGCTACACCTTC

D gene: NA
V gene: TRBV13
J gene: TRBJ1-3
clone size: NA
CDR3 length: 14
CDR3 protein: CASTGGISGNTIYF
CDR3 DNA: TGTGCCAGCACCGGTGGGATCTCTGGAAACACCATATATTTT

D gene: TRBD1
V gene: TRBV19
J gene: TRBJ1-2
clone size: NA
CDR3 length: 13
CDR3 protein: CASSLTGGYGYTF
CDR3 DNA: TGTGCCAGTAGTTTAACAGGGGGCTATGGCTACACCTTC

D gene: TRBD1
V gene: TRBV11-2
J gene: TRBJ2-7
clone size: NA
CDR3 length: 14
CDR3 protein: CASSPPGQSYEQYF
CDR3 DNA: TGTGCCAGCAGCCCTCCGGGACAGAGTTACGAGCAGTACTTC

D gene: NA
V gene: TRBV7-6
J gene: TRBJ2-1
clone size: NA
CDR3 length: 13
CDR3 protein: CASSLSGTNEQFF
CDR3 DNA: TGTGCCAGCAGCTTGAGCGGTACCAATGAGCAGTTCTTC

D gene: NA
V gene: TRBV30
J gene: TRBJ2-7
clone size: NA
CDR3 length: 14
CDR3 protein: CAWSVFRGSYEQYF
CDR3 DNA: TGTGCCTGGAGTGTATTTAGGGGGTCCTACGAGCAGTACTTC

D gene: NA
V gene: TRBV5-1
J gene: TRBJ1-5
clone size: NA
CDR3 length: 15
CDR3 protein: CASSPLGAGEQPQHF
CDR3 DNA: TGCGCCAGCAGCCCCCTCGGGGCCGGGGAGCAGCCCCAGCATTTT

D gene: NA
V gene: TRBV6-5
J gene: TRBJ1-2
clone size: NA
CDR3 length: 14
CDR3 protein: CASSYSGTDYGYTF
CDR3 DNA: TGTGCCAGCAGTTACTCTGGGACCGACTATGGCTACACCTTC

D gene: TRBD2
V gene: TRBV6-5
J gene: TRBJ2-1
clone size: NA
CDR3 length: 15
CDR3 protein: CASSWTSGRGNEQFF
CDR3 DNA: TGTGCCAGCAGTTGGACTAGCGGGAGGGGAAATGAGCAGTTCTTC

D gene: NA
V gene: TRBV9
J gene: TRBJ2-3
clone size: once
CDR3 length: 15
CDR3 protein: CASSVEGATWDTQYF
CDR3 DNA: TGTGCCAGCAGCGTAGAAGGCGCTACCTGGGATACGCAGTATTTT

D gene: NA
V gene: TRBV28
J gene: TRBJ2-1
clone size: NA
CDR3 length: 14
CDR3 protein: CASSPFDRLGEQFF
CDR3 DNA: TGTGCCAGCAGTCCGTTCGACAGGTTAGGTGAGCAGTTCTTC

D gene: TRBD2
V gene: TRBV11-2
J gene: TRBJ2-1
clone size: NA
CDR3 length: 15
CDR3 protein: CASIASGGDYNEQFF
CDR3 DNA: TGTGCCAGCATCGCTAGCGGGGGGGACTACAATGAGCAGTTCTTC